The present T cell receptor beta chain was sequenced within a study of shared clonotypes between healthy human individuals. Terminally differentiated effector memory CD45RA+ cells were excluded from the naive CD8 cells, which were CD45RO-negative and positively selected for CCR7. Every donor, a Caucasian adult, lived in Nashville, Tennessee. Regarding this clone: What it binds is unknown.

Study results and caveats: Relative to clonotypes present in all four donors, those not shared had lower generation probabilities.

The junction had 5 bases not matched to a gene; V was cut back by 2 bases and J by 4 bases. The CDR3 is 15 residues long. From germline, CDR1 is MNHEY and CDR2 SVGAGI. DNA at about 190 ng, 25,000 to 35,000 T cell genomes, went into sorted-subset replicate PCRs. Sequencing used immunoSEQ multiplex PCR; TCRdb keeps in-frame clones, though not all of them. This table holds roughly 1,800,000 clones, roughly 94% found once. The receptor comes from a young man in good health. The V call is TRBV6-5, the J call TRBJ2-7; 10 nucleotides line up with TRBD2. Sequenced input: naive CD8+ T cells sorted from blood. This CDR3 is CASSYLAGVAYEQYF. In DNA, the CDR3 is TGTGCCAGCAGTTACCTAGCGGGAGTCGCATACGAGCAGTACTTC.